Listed below are T cell receptor beta chains from one sample, sequenced in a study of identical twins. One entry per CDR3 protein, called by TCRdb with MiXCR from the 5' RACE reads. The profile shows some 1,600,000 distinct CDR3 sequences, 25% to 35% of them singletons. Source material: cord blood. Source of these receptors: a newborn girl in good health. CDR3s include the opening cysteine and the closing phenylalanine or tryptophan. The D gene is left open where the match is weak. Rows give clone size only sometimes, using once, few, many, or a class for an expanded clone.

J gene,V gene,D gene,clone size,CDR3 DNA,CDR3 protein
TRBJ2-7,TRBV24-1,.,.,TGTGCCACCAGCCCTCGGGGTAGAGGGGGGTCCTACAATGAGCAGTACTTC,CATSPRGRGGSYNEQYF
TRBJ2-7,TRBV7-2,TRBD1,many,TGTGCCAGCAGCTTATATTATCAGGGACAGGGTACGGACGAGCAGTACTTC,CASSLYYQGQGTDEQYF
TRBJ2-7,TRBV6-1,.,few,TGTGCCAGCAGTGAAAGCCCCGACAGAGCTCTCTACGAGCAGTACTTC,CASSESPDRALYEQYF
TRBJ2-3,TRBV11-2,TRBD2,.,TGTGCCAGCAGCTTAGATCTAATGATGACTAGCTCAGATACGCAGTATTTT,CASSLDLMMTSSDTQYF
TRBJ2-2,TRBV3-1,.,few,TGTGCCAGCAGCCAAGGTCTCAGAATGGCGAACACCGGGGAGCTGTTTTTT,CASSQGLRMANTGELFF
TRBJ1-5,TRBV12-3/TRBV12-4,TRBD1,.,TGTGCCAGCAGTTCACAGGGGGAAGCTGGCAATCAGCCCCAGCATTTT,CASSSQGEAGNQPQHF
TRBJ2-1,TRBV5-1,.,.,TGCGCCAGCAGCTTGCACAGGCCTTACAATGAGCAGTTCTTC,CASSLHRPYNEQFF
TRBJ2-3,TRBV6-5,.,many,TGTGCCAGCAGCCTAATATCGTCCGGGATAGATACGCAGTATTTT,CASSLISSGIDTQYF
TRBJ2-5,TRBV6-2/TRBV6-3,.,.,TGTGCCAGCAGCACGGGTCCTAGCAAATACTTC,CASSTGPSKYF
TRBJ1-6,TRBV28,.,.,TGTGCCAGCAGTTTATGGGGTGAACTTTATAATTCACCCCTCCACTTT,CASSLWGELYNSPLHF
TRBJ2-6,TRBV9,.,.,TGTGCCAGCAGCGCCCCGACAGGTTTCTCTGGGGCCAACGTCCTGACTTTC,CASSAPTGFSGANVLTF
TRBJ1-1,TRBV27,.,.,TGTGCCAGCACTCCAGGGCTAGGGAACACTGAAGCTTTCTTT,CASTPGLGNTEAFF
TRBJ2-3,TRBV12-3/TRBV12-4,.,.,TGTGCCAGCAGTTTGGAATTGGGGGGGGCGAGGACAGATACGCAGTATTTT,CASSLELGGARTDTQYF
TRBJ2-3,TRBV6-2/TRBV6-3,.,few,TGTGCCAGCAGTTACTCGAGGCGGTGGCTTACGCAGTATTTT,CASSYSRRWLTQYF
TRBJ1-2,TRBV20-1,TRBD1,few,TGCAGTGCTAGAAATTGGGACAGGGACTATGGCTACACCTTC,CSARNWDRDYGYTF
TRBJ2-5,TRBV18,.,.,TGTGCCAGCTCACCACCGGGGGGGGCCTACAATGAGCAGTACTTC,CASSPPGGAYNEQYF
TRBJ2-7,TRBV27,.,many,TGTGCCAGCAGTTTCCGGGACGGAGCCTACGAGCAGTACTTC,CASSFRDGAYEQYF
TRBJ2-3,TRBV24-1,.,few,TGTGCCACCAGTGTGGGCAGCGCAGATACGCAGTATTTT,CATSVGSADTQYF
TRBJ2-3,TRBV20-1,TRBD2,.,TGCAGTGCTAGAGCCCTGACTAGCGGGAGAGCAGATACGCAGTATTTT,CSARALTSGRADTQYF
TRBJ1-4,TRBV7-2,.,.,TGTGCCAGCAGCGTCGTGGCAACTAATGAAAAACTGTTTTTT,CASSVVATNEKLFF
TRBJ2-1,TRBV6-5,TRBD2,.,TGTGCCAGCAGTTACTCCCTTGGGCTAGCGGGAGCCCTAGGCCCCCACAATGAGCAGTTCTTC,CASSYSLGLAGALGPHNEQFF
TRBJ1-1,TRBV10-3,.,few,TGTGCCATCGCCCAGGGAAGCGCTGAAGCTTTCTTT,CAIAQGSAEAFF
TRBJ1-6,TRBV28,.,.,TGTGCCAGCAGTAAAGTCCGCTCCTATAATTCACCCCTCCACTTT,CASSKVRSYNSPLHF
TRBJ1-2,TRBV27,.,.,TGTGCCAGCAGTTTGCGGTCAGGGATGGGTGGCTACACCTTC,CASSLRSGMGGYTF
TRBJ2-3,TRBV13,TRBD2,.,TGTGCCAGCAGCTTAACGGCTAGCGGGAGGGCAGATACGCAGTATTTT,CASSLTASGRADTQYF
TRBJ2-3,TRBV29-1,TRBD1,once,TGCAGCGTCCACAGGGGGCGCACGGGGGATACGCAGTATTTT,CSVHRGRTGDTQYF
TRBJ2-5,TRBV28,.,.,TGTGCCAGCAGGGTTTTTGAGACCCAGTACTTC,CASRVFETQYF
TRBJ1-2,TRBV5-6,.,.,TGTGCCAGCAGCCCTAGGCTACAGTTTAACTATGGCTACACCTTC,CASSPRLQFNYGYTF
TRBJ2-7,TRBV27,TRBD2,.,TGTGCCAGCAGTTTGGGGCGGGGGGGCTACAATGAGCAGTACTTC,CASSLGRGGYNEQYF
TRBJ1-2,TRBV20-1,TRBD1,.,TGCAGTGCTAGAGATGCAGGGGGGCATGGCTACACCTTC,CSARDAGGHGYTF
TRBJ2-7,TRBV28,TRBD2,once,TGTGCCAGCAGTCCCCTAGCGGGAGGATGGTACGGGCAGTACTTC,CASSPLAGGWYGQYF
TRBJ1-1,TRBV6-5,.,.,TGTGCCAGCAGTTACTCCGGGGTGGGATACACTGAAGCTTTCTTT,CASSYSGVGYTEAFF
TRBJ2-1,TRBV7-8,.,.,TGTGCCAGCAGCTTAGCCGGAAGCTCCTGCAATGAGCAGTTCTTC,CASSLAGSSCNEQFF
TRBJ2-3,TRBV20-1,.,few,TGCAGTGCTATCGGGACTCGGGTAACAGATACGCAGTATTTT,CSAIGTRVTDTQYF
TRBJ1-2,TRBV15,.,.,TGTGCCACCAGCAGGCCAACAGGGACTAACTATGGCTACACCTTC,CATSRPTGTNYGYTF
TRBJ2-1,TRBV5-1,TRBD2,few,TGCGCCAGCAGCTTCGTATCGGGAGGGCCCTACAATGAGCAGTTCTTC,CASSFVSGGPYNEQFF
TRBJ2-7,TRBV7-2,TRBD1,many,TGTGCCAGCAGCTTCTCCGGGACAGGTTCCTACGAGCAGTACTTC,CASSFSGTGSYEQYF
TRBJ1-1,TRBV10-3,.,.,TGTGCCATCAGTGAGTCCCAGCCACTGAACACTGAAGCTTTCTTT,CAISESQPLNTEAFF
TRBJ2-2,TRBV24-1,TRBD1,.,TGTGCCACCAGTGAGGGGACAGTTACCGGGGAGCTGTTTTTT,CATSEGTVTGELFF
TRBJ2-2,TRBV25-1,.,.,TGTGCCAGCGAAACTACACGGAACACCGGGGAGCTGTTTTTT,CASETTRNTGELFF
TRBJ1-2,TRBV6-8,.,.,TGTGCCAGCAGTTACGTGGGGTGCTATGGCTACACCTTC,CASSYVGCYGYTF
TRBJ2-3,TRBV20-1,.,.,TGCAGTGCTCGCCACATACACCAAGCGGCCCCTAGCACAGATACGCAGTATTTT,CSARHIHQAAPSTDTQYF
TRBJ2-7,TRBV6-5,TRBD1,.,TGTGCCAGCAGTTACTCGATAACAGGGGGGCCCTACGAGCAGTACTTC,CASSYSITGGPYEQYF
TRBJ1-1,TRBV20-1,.,.,TGCAGTGCTAAGAGGGGGGCGCGTGGGAACACTGAAGCTTTCTTT,CSAKRGARGNTEAFF
TRBJ1-1,TRBV29-1,.,.,TGCAGCGTTGGGCGGACGGATATGAACAGAGCTTTCTTT,CSVGRTDMNRAFF
TRBJ2-3,TRBV11-2,TRBD2,.,TGTGCCAGCAGCCACGGGAGGGCCGCTGGGGATCCAGATACGCAGTATTTT,CASSHGRAAGDPDTQYF
TRBJ2-3,TRBV20-1,TRBD2,few,TGCGGAACTAGCGGTGCCACAGATACGCAGTATTTT,CGTSGATDTQYF
TRBJ2-3,TRBV12-3/TRBV12-4,TRBD2,.,TGTGCCAGCAGTTTTCTGAGGGGACTAGCGGGGGCGGGGGATACGCAGTATTTT,CASSFLRGLAGAGDTQYF
TRBJ2-5,TRBV21-1,.,few,TGTGCCAGCAGCGCCCAGGACAGGGCTGCCCTAGGAGAGACCCAGTACTTC,CASSAQDRAALGETQYF
TRBJ2-1,TRBV6-5,.,few,TGTGCCAGCAGTTACCTTAGCGATCCGCTCGACAATGAGCAGTTCTTC,CASSYLSDPLDNEQFF
TRBJ2-6,TRBV5-1,.,many,TGCGCCAGCAGCTTGGGACAGTTACCATTCTCTGGGGCCAACGTCCTGACTTTC,CASSLGQLPFSGANVLTF
TRBJ2-2,TRBV11-2,TRBD1,few,TGTGCCAGCAGCTTTTTACAGGGGGGAGGGCTGTTTTTT,CASSFLQGGGLFF
TRBJ1-4,TRBV20-1,TRBD1,.,TGCAGTGCTAGAGATCCGGCAGGGGGGACGGAAAAACTGTTTTTT,CSARDPAGGTEKLFF
TRBJ2-2,TRBV5-1,.,.,TGCGCCAGCAGCCACGGATCACGCGACACCGGGGAGCTGTTTTTT,CASSHGSRDTGELFF
TRBJ2-3,TRBV3-1,TRBD2,few,TGTGCCAGCAGCCAAGGGTTTAGCGGGGTCCGAGGAGATACGCAGTATTTT,CASSQGFSGVRGDTQYF